Below are 10 T cell receptor beta chains sequenced from a single sample in a study of blood T cell repertoires in COVID-19 (TCRdb year 2020). Receptor libraries were prepared by the immunoSEQ multiplex PCR assay. Imported from immuneACCESS, the table was reduced by TCRdb to in-frame sequences with V and J called. These copies leave out some clones; in studies compared against another copy, an unresolved V gene accounts for under half, and the cause of the remainder is not known. The sample profile shows more than 250,000 clones; 86% of them were found once. The top ten constitute around 1.5% of the sample. The specimen sequenced was peripheral blood. The receptors were sampled from a woman aged 45-60 years with acute or convalescent COVID-19.

The genes are TRBV3-1 (or the pseudogene TRBV3-2) and TRBJ1-4; D is undetermined. V lost 1 base and J lost 4, with 16 bases in between. The CDR3 has 17 amino acids. The germline V gene encodes CDR1 LGHDT and CDR2 YNNKEL (reference sequence). CDR3 amino acids: CASSQARGLWDNEKLFF. The CDR3 bases are TGTGCCAGCAGCCAAGCCCGCGGACTGTGGGATAATGAAAAACTGTTTTTT.

V usage is TRBV6-5 and J usage is TRBJ2-7; TRBD2 agrees at 8 bases. The CDR3 runs 14 residues. Germline lookup yields CDR1 MNHEY and CDR2 SVGAGI. V was pared by 5 bases and J by 3 bases, with 6 bases of the junction left unmatched. The DNA of the CDR3 is TGTGCCAGCAGTCCGGGACTAGGGGGCTACGAGCAGTACTTC. It specifies CASSPGLGGYEQYF.

The genes are TRBV18 and TRBJ2-7; 9 bases are shared with TRBD1. This CDR3 spans 14 amino acids. V was pared by 2 bases and J by 5 bases, with 4 bases of the junction left unmatched. Per germline, CDR1 KGHSH and CDR2 LQKENI. CDR3 nucleotides: TGTGCCAGCTCACCAAGGACAGGGGTAAACGAGCAGTACTTC. Protein product: CASSPRTGVNEQYF.

The chain combines TRBV9 with TRBJ2-5; 13 bases agree with TRBD2. The CDR3 is 19 residues long. Germline lookup yields CDR1 SGDLS and CDR2 YYNGEE. V lost 4 bases and J lost 3; bases outside the gene matches: 15. The DNA of the CDR3 is TGTGCCAGCAGCCCAAGAGGGGGACTAGCGGGATCCGGAGAAGAGACCCAGTACTTC. Translation gives CASSPRGGLAGSGEETQYF.

This clone came up a few times. J is TRBJ1-2 and V is TRBV4-3; 7 bases agree with TRBD1. The ends lost 2 bases at V and 2 bases at J; junction bases unmatched: 5. The germline V gene has CDR1 LGHNA and CDR2 YSLEER. This CDR3 contains 15 residues. CDR3 residues: CASSQSIQGNYGYTF. CDR3 nucleotide sequence: TGCGCCAGCAGCCAATCCATACAGGGGAACTATGGCTACACCTTC.

The rearrangement links TRBV4-1 to TRBJ2-3, with 13 positions matching TRBD2. From germline, CDR1 is MGHRA and CDR2 YSYEKL. There are 19 residues in the CDR3. With 4 bases clipped from V and 0 bases from J, the junction kept 10 bases outside the gene matches. CDR3 coding DNA: TGCGCCAGCAGCCGCGGGGGACTAGCGGGAACTTCGAGCACAGATACGCAGTATTTT. The encoded protein is CASSRGGLAGTSSTDTQYF.

V gene TRBV27 combines with J gene TRBJ2-7; the match to TRBD2 covers 8 bases. The V gene end was trimmed by 4 bases and the J gene end by 3 bases; junction bases not matched to a gene: 5. Germline CDR1 is MNHEY and CDR2 is SMNVEV (reference sequence). The CDR3 has 14 residues. DNA of the CDR3: TGTGCCAGCAGTTGGGTAGCGGGGAACTACGAGCAGTACTTC. Protein product: CASSWVAGNYEQYF.

The rearrangement links TRBV28 to TRBJ2-3, with unresolved D. This CDR3 is built from 14 residues. Trimming cost V 3 bases and J 2 bases, with 9 bases left between them. Germline V gene data show CDR1 as MDHEN and CDR2 as SYDVKM. CDR3 sequence reads: CASSFPPFTDTQYF. The CDR3 nucleotides are TGTGCCAGCAGTTTTCCCCCCTTCACAGATACGCAGTATTTT. Complete variable domain (other parts from reference TRBV28 and TRBJ2-3): DVKVTQSSRYLVKRTGEKVFLECVQDMDHENMFWYRQDPGLGLRLIYFSYDVKMKEKGDIPEGYSVSREKKERFSLILESASTNQTSMYLCASSFPPFTDTQYFGPGTRLTVL.

The genes are TRBV18 and TRBJ1-1; D not resolved. This CDR3 contains 14 residues. The germline V gene encodes CDR1 KGHSH and CDR2 LQKENI. V lost 1 base, J lost 7 bases, and 13 bases lay in between. This chain's CDR3 is CASSPLAETGEAFF. The CDR3 nucleotides read TGTGCCAGCTCACCACTGGCGGAAACGGGTGAAGCTTTCTTT.

V usage is TRBV27 and J usage is TRBJ2-7; TRBD2 is a possible D gene (6 bases). Per the germline V gene, CDR1 is MNHEY and CDR2 is SMNVEV (reference sequence). CDR3 length: 16 residues. Trimming removed 5 bases from V and 3 bases from J, with 20 bases in between. CDR3 sequence: CASSTNSGPRLYEQYF. The CDR3 nucleotides are TGTGCCAGCAGTACCAATAGCGGTCCAAGACTCTACGAGCAGTACTTC.